The sequence of this T cell receptor (beta chain) was determined in a study of naive and memory T cell subsets. The beta constant-region primer was an equimolar mix of two oligonucleotides covering TRBC1 and TRBC2. The ligated cDNA underwent four PCR rounds using SP2 and nested alpha and beta constant-region primers. TCRdb re-analysed the UMI-ligation and nested PCR reads in MiXCR, keeping a single row per CDR3 protein. This table holds some 110,000 distinct CDR3 sequences, 36% found once. Germline assignment: CDR1 DFQATT and CDR2 SNEGSKA (reference sequence). With 0 bases clipped from V and 5 bases from J, the junction kept 15 bases outside the gene matches. This CDR3 comprises 17 residues. Cells stained for CD3, CD4, CD8, CD45RA, CD27 and viability were sorted into four CD45RA/CD27 subsets.

The clonotype originates from a human donor in good health. The chain combines TRBV20-1 with TRBJ2-7; TRBD1 agrees at 8 bases. The sample consisted of central memory CD4+ T cells from blood. Here the CDR3 reads CSARDLGRGRFANEQYF. The CDR3 DNA reads as TGCAGTGCTAGAGATCTGGGCAGGGGGCGGTTTGCCAACGAGCAGTACTTC.